This T cell receptor (beta chain) was retrieved from a study of blood T cell repertoires in COVID-19. Methods used by the authors: Amplification of reference gene primers provided the estimated nucleated cell counts. Here immunoSEQ multiplex PCR was the method, and the copy in TCRdb shows in-frame clones only, minus some. Clone size and the V and J calls come from that table; the DNA yielded D and trimming. The table includes under 200,000 clones, 87% detected once. CDR1 is SNHLY and CDR2 is FYNNEI in the germline V gene. Trimming left V 5 bases short and J 6 bases short, with 21 bases between. The CDR3 contains 16 residues.

The TCR comes from a man aged 60 to 69 with active or convalescent COVID-19. The specimen was peripheral blood. The chain joins TRBV2 to TRBJ2-3, with D perhaps TRBD1 (6 bases). CDR3 DNA sequence: TGTGCCAGCAGTTTACAGGGCTCCTCGGTGGGGGATACGCAGTATTTT. This translates into CASSLQGSSVGDTQYF.